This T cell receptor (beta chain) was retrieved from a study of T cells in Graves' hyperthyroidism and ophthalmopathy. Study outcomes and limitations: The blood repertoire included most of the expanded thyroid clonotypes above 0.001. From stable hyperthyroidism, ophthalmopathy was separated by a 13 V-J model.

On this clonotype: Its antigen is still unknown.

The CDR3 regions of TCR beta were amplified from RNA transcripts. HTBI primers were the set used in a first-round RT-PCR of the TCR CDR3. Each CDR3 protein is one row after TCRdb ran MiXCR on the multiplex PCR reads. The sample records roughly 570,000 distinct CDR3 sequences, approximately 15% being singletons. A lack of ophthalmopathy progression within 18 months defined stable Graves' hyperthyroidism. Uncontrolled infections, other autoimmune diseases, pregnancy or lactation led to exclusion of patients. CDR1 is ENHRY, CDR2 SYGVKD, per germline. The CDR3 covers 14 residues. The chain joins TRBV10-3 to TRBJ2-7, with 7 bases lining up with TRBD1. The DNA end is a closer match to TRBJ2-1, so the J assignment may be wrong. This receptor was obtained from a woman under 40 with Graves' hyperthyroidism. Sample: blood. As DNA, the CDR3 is TGTGCCATCAGTGGGGACAGCCGTACCTACGAGCAGTTCTTC. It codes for CAISGDSRTYEQFF.